These 30 T cell receptor beta chains came from one sample sequenced in a study of blood T cell repertoires in COVID-19. Profiling relied on immunoSEQ multiplex PCR, and the TCRdb table lists in-frame clones only, not all of them. The sample yields about 200,000 clones, 75% to 90% seen once. The sequenced sample consisted of peripheral blood. All receptors come from a woman aged 40 to 49 with acute or convalescent COVID-19.

The V gene is TRBV19, the J gene TRBJ1-2, with D uncertain. CDR3 size: 14 residues. Germline V lookup: CDR1 LNHDA, CDR2 SQIVND (reference sequence). V lost 5 bases, J lost 5 bases, and 15 bases lay in between. CDR3 DNA: TGTGCCAGTAGTTTGGCGGGAGGCACTTATGGCTACACCTTC. It encodes CASSLAGGTYGYTF.

The chain employs TRBV12-3 or TRBV12-4 and TRBJ1-5; the D gene is possibly TRBD1 (5 bases). The CDR3 has 12 residues. Trimming removed 1 base at V and 11 bases at J, with 9 bases between. CDR3 residues: CASSLVDNAQHF. The CDR3 DNA reads as TGTGCCAGCAGTTTAGTGGACAATGCCCAGCATTTT.

The gene calls are TRBV5-1 and TRBJ2-1; the match to TRBD2 covers 7 bases. The CDR3 covers 15 residues. With V trimmed by 0 bases and J by 3 bases, 3 bases remained unmatched. Germline assignment: CDR1 SGHRS and CDR2 YFSETQ. CDR3 residues: CASSLERGRYNEQFF. The DNA for the CDR3 is TGCGCCAGCAGCTTGGAGCGGGGCCGCTACAATGAGCAGTTCTTC.

The chain couples TRBV9 to TRBJ2-5; unclear D gene. Germline V lookup: CDR1 SGDLS, CDR2 YYNGEE. V lost 0 bases, J lost 4 bases, and 22 bases lay in between. The CDR3 runs to 18 residues. The CDR3 loop reads CASSVVSVADNPLETQYF. CDR3 sequence (DNA): TGTGCCAGCAGCGTAGTAAGTGTGGCAGATAATCCCCTAGAGACCCAGTACTTC.

The gene calls are TRBV19 and TRBJ1-5, with unresolved D. Trimming stripped 7 bases from V and 7 bases from J, with 14 bases between. The CDR3 covers 13 residues. Germline CDR1 is LNHDA and CDR2 is SQIVND (reference sequence). CDR3 in DNA: TGTGCCAGTATCTTCCGGGCGGGGCAGCCCCAGCATTTT. Protein sequence: CASIFRAGQPQHF.

The gene calls are TRBV9 and TRBJ1-4; D is undetermined. V lost 4 bases to trimming and J lost 0 bases, with 10 bases between them. CDR3 length equals 15 residues. In germline, CDR1 is SGDLS, CDR2 YYNGEE. The CDR3 reads CASSPQDTTNEKLFF. CDR3 bases: TGTGCCAGCAGCCCCCAGGATACAACTAATGAAAAACTGTTTTTT.

This clone has just one count. The chain couples TRBV5-1 to TRBJ1-1; possible D gene TRBD1, 6 bases. The CDR3 totals 13 residues. Germline CDR1 reads SGHRS; CDR2 reads YFSETQ. With 4 bases removed from V and 6 bases from J, the gap between germline ends came to 13 bases. CDR3 nucleotide sequence: TGCGCCAGCAGCACCCGGGGGGGCGCTGAAGCTTTCTTT. This translates into CASSTRGGAEAFF.

This chain connects TRBV10-3 to TRBJ1-2; no clear D gene. V lost 3 bases, J lost 4 bases, and 15 bases lay in between. The CDR3 loop spans 15 amino acids. Germline V gene sequence: CDR1 ENHRY, CDR2 SYGVKD. The DNA of the CDR3 is TGTGCCATCAGTGATCGGAGCACCTACCGCTATGGCTACACCTTC. This sequence encodes CAISDRSTYRYGYTF.

V and J are TRBV5-1 and TRBJ2-7; 8 bases are a match to TRBD1. Germline V gene data show CDR1 as SGHRS and CDR2 as YFSETQ. Trimming at V came to 1 base and at J to 1 base, leaving 7 bases not matched to a gene. The CDR3 contains 16 residues. The CDR3 DNA reads as TGCGCCAGCAGCTTGACCTCCGGGACAGGTTCCTACGAGCAGTACGTC. This translates into CASSLTSGTGSYEQYV.

This rearrangement joins TRBV15 to TRBJ1-1; D is unresolved. Trimming took off 3 bases at V and 1 base at J, with 9 bases between the two ends. The V gene's germline CDR1 is LNHNV and CDR2 YYDKDF (reference sequence). This CDR3 spans 14 amino acids. The CDR3 protein is CATSRGVTNTEAFF. The CDR3 region has the DNA TGTGCCACCAGCAGGGGAGTAACGAACACTGAAGCTTTCTTT.

This chain joins TRBV29-1 and TRBJ1-2; D gene ambiguous. The CDR3 contains 11 residues. Germline values: CDR1 SQVTM, CDR2 ANQGSEA. V lost 5 bases and J lost 8, with 12 bases in between. The CDR3 spells CSVFGGGGYTF. In DNA form, the CDR3 reads TGCAGCGTTTTTGGAGGAGGAGGCTACACCTTC.

The chain joins TRBV19 to TRBJ1-6; TRBD1 matches at 7 bases. Germline-derived CDR1 and CDR2 are LNHDA and SQIVND (reference sequence). J was trimmed by 8 bases and V by 5 bases; bases with no gene match: 6. The CDR3 contains 14 residues. The CDR3 coding sequence is TGTGCCAGTAGTCCAGGGGGATGGGATTCACCCCTCCACTTT. As protein: CASSPGGWDSPLHF.

The chain couples TRBV10-2 to TRBJ1-1; maybe TRBD1 (6 bases). This CDR3 is built from 12 residues. V was pared by 3 bases and J by 7 bases, with 9 bases between. CDR1 is WSHSY and CDR2 is SAAADI in the germline V gene. CDR3 region: CASSDGQSEAFF. CDR3 bases: TGCGCCAGCAGTGACGGACAGAGTGAAGCTTTCTTT.

The chain has TRBV6-1 and TRBJ1-2; perhaps TRBD1 as D (6 bases). Trimming stripped 0 bases from V and 14 bases from J, with 13 bases between. The CDR3 consists of 12 residues. The germline CDR1 and CDR2 sequences are MNHNS and SASEGT. CDR3 amino acids: CASSEARGPYTF. The CDR3 bases are TGTGCCAGCAGTGAAGCGCGGGGGCCGTATACCTTC.

The J gene is TRBJ1-5, the V gene TRBV7-2, with a weak D call TRBD1 (6 bases). V was pared by 1 base and J by 10 bases, with 20 bases between. This CDR3 is 16 amino acids long. Per the germline V gene, CDR1 is SGHTA and CDR2 is FQGNSA. This CDR3 is CASSLEGGVFQSPQHF. Here the CDR3 DNA reads TGTGCCAGCAGCTTAGAGGGGGGGGTTTTCCAATCTCCCCAGCATTTT.

This chain joins TRBV11-3 and TRBJ2-2; 12 bases align to TRBD1. The trim removed 5 bases at V and 3 bases at J, leaving 10 bases unmatched. The CDR3 has 18 amino acids. From germline, CDR1 is SGHNT and CDR2 YENEEA. CDR3 bases: TGTGCCAGCAGCCGACCTCCGGGACAGGGGGCTCACACCGGGGAGCTGTTTTTT. It codes for CASSRPPGQGAHTGELFF.

The chain uses TRBV9 and TRBJ1-2; D remains ambiguous. Trimming shortened V by 6 bases and J by 2 bases, and 11 bases separated the two germline ends. There are 13 residues in the CDR3. Looked up from germline, CDR1 is SGDLS and CDR2 is YYNGEE. The DNA of the CDR3 is TGTGCCAGCAATAAGAGGGAGAACTATGGCTACACCTTC. Its protein is CASNKRENYGYTF.

This sequence joins TRBV11-3 and TRBJ1-1; TRBD1 might be the D (5 bases). Germline assignment: CDR1 SGHNT and CDR2 YENEEA. The CDR3 is 15 amino acids. Between the trimmed V and J ends, which lost 4 bases and 1 base, there was a span of 13 bases. CDR3 in DNA: TGTGCCAGCAGCTCTTTGGGACTGACGAACACTGAAGCTTTCTTT. Residues: CASSSLGLTNTEAFF. Drawing the rest from reference TRBV11-3 and TRBJ1-1, the complete variable domain is EAGVVQSPRYKIIEKKQPVAFWCNPISGHNTLYWYLQNLGQGPELLIRYENEEAVDDSQLPKDRFSAERLKGVDSTLKIQPAELGDSAVYLCASSSLGLTNTEAFFGQGTRLTVV.

V usage is TRBV6-5 and J usage is TRBJ1-2; D perhaps matches TRBD1 (5 bases). Trimming cost V 0 bases and J 8 bases, with 13 bases left between them. This CDR3 contains 14 residues. Germline values: CDR1 MNHEY, CDR2 SVGAGI. Here the CDR3 DNA reads TGTGCCAGCAGTTACTCAATCGGGGGTCTAGGCTACACCTTC. Its translation: CASSYSIGGLGYTF.

The rearrangement uses TRBV6-1 and TRBJ1-5; possible D gene TRBD1, 5 bases. Germline V lookup: CDR1 MNHNS, CDR2 SASEGT. The V gene lost 2 bases and the J gene lost 7 bases, with 9 bases spanning the gap. The CDR3 has 13 amino acids. The CDR3 DNA is TGTGCCAGCAGTGAAATTAGGGGACAGCCCCAGCATTTT. Translating gives CASSEIRGQPQHF.

V gene TRBV28 combines with J gene TRBJ1-5, with D possibly matching TRBD1 (5 bases). Between the trimmed V and J ends, which lost 4 bases and 4 bases, there was a span of 20 bases. This CDR3 is built from 17 residues. CDR1 is MDHEN, CDR2 SYDVKM, per germline. In DNA form, the CDR3 reads TGTGCCAGCAGTTCGGGGGGTGCTCGGGGGGTGAATCAGCCCCAGCATTTT. This translates into CASSSGGARGVNQPQHF.

This clone was picked up one time. The rearrangement uses TRBV18 and TRBJ1-2, with 9 bases identical to TRBD1. J lost 10 bases, V lost 4 bases, and 10 bases had no gene match. This CDR3 has 14 residues. In germline, CDR1 is KGHSH, CDR2 LQKENI. The DNA for the CDR3 is TGTGCCAGCTCACACCGGGACAGGGCACCCTACTACACCTTC. Protein product: CASSHRDRAPYYTF.

V is TRBV25-1 and J is TRBJ2-5; 7 bases are shared with TRBD1. From germline, CDR1 is MGHDK and CDR2 SYGVNS. Trimming at V came to 5 bases and at J to 1 base, leaving 1 base not matched to a gene. The CDR3 extends over 13 amino acids. CDR3 sequence: CASSWDSQETQYF. CDR3 DNA sequence: TGTGCCAGCAGTTGGGACAGCCAAGAGACCCAGTACTTC.

This chain connects TRBV9 to TRBJ1-4, with TRBD1 identical over 9 bases. The CDR3 contains 14 residues. The V and J ends lost 3 bases and 11 bases, in that order; junction bases with no gene match: 8. Germline V gives CDR1 SGDLS, CDR2 YYNGEE. CDR3 in amino acids: CASSADRGVGKLFF. The CDR3 DNA reads as TGTGCCAGCAGCGCGGACAGGGGAGTCGGTAAACTGTTTTTT.

Here the CDR3 reads CASSFQGNTEAFF. The DNA of the CDR3 is TGTGCCAGCAGCTTTCAGGGGAACACTGAAGCTTTCTTT. The gene calls are TRBV7-8 and TRBJ1-1, with D maybe TRBD1 (5 bases). The CDR3 extends over 13 amino acids. CDR1 and CDR2 (germline): SGHVS, FQNEAQ. V was trimmed by 3 bases and J by 1 base, leaving 6 bases between them.

This clone was seen a single time. This chain uses TRBV19 with TRBJ2-7; D unresolved. CDR1 and CDR2 (germline): LNHDA, SQIVND (reference sequence). The V end was cut by 0 bases, the J end by 4 bases, with 10 bases between. The CDR3 has 14 residues. The CDR3 region has the DNA TGTGCCAGTAGTATAGATCGGTACCTTTACGAGCAGTACGTC. As protein: CASSIDRYLYEQYV.

This rearrangement joins TRBV6-5 to TRBJ1-3, with 7 bases lining up with TRBD1. CDR1 MNHEY and CDR2 SVGAGI come from the germline V gene. V lost 10 bases to trimming and J lost 16 bases; unmatched junction nucleotides: 16. The CDR3 consists of 12 residues. The CDR3 loop is CAKGDSPGALYF. The CDR3, as DNA: TGTGCCAAAGGGGACAGCCCAGGGGCATTGTATTTT.

The chain carries TRBV7-8 and TRBJ1-5; maybe TRBD1 (5 bases). CDR3 length: 14 amino acids. V was pared by 7 bases and J by 0 bases, with 10 bases between. Looked up from germline, CDR1 is SGHVS and CDR2 is FQNEAQ. Written as DNA, the CDR3 is TGTGCCAGCAACCCCGGACATAGCAATCAGCCCCAGCATTTT. Translating gives CASNPGHSNQPQHF. The whole variable domain, filled in from reference TRBV7-8 and TRBJ1-5, reads GAGVSQSPRYKVAKRGQDVALRCDPISGHVSLFWYQQALGQGPEFLTYFQNEAQLDKSGLPSDRFFAERPEGSVSTLKIQRTQQEDSAVYLCASNPGHSNQPQHFGDGTRLSIL.

The chain has TRBV19 and TRBJ1-5; the D is unclear. The CDR3 extends over 13 amino acids. Trimming removed 5 bases at V and 6 bases at J, with 11 bases between. Germline-derived CDR1 and CDR2 are LNHDA and SQIVND (reference sequence). This CDR3 is CASSGSRGQPQHF. As DNA, the CDR3 is TGTGCCAGTAGTGGCAGTCGTGGTCAGCCCCAGCATTTT.

V usage is TRBV5-1 and J usage is TRBJ2-2, with 12 bases lining up with TRBD2. Trimming at V came to 4 bases and at J to 0 bases, leaving 4 bases not matched to a gene. This CDR3 has 17 residues. The germline gives CDR1 SGHRS, CDR2 YFSETQ. This CDR3 is CASSHGLAGPNTGELFF. The CDR3 nucleotides read TGCGCCAGCAGCCATGGACTAGCGGGGCCGAACACCGGGGAGCTGTTTTTT.